A single sample gave rise to the 21 T cell receptor beta chains below, sequenced in a study of response to subunit inactivated influenza vaccine. TCRdb re-called the RT-PCR reads through MiXCR, storing one row per CDR3 protein. Among about 150,000 distinct CDR3 sequences listed, roughly 10% were seen once. The input for sequencing was CD8+ T cells sorted from PBMCs, taken around 25 months after vaccination. These receptors were obtained from a man between 50 and 75 years old who received an inactivated influenza vaccine.

CDR3 loop: CASSLGTGDQETQYF. As DNA, the CDR3 is TGTGCCAGCAGCTTAGGGACAGGGGATCAAGAGACCCAGTACTTC. The J gene is TRBJ2-5, the V gene TRBV11-2, with TRBD1 matching 9 bases. V was pared by 1 base and J by 2 bases, with 2 bases of the junction left unmatched. This CDR3 is built from 15 residues. Looked up from germline, CDR1 is SGHAT and CDR2 is FQNNGV. The entire variable domain, with the rest obtained from reference TRBV11-2 and TRBJ2-5, is as follows: EAGVAQSPRYKIIEKRQSVAFWCNPISGHATLYWYQQILGQGPKLLIQFQNNGVVDDSQLPKDRFSAERLKGVDSTLKIQPAKLEDSAVYLCASSLGTGDQETQYFGPGTRLLVL.

The V and J genes are TRBV27 and TRBJ2-7, with 10 bases aligning to TRBD1. Germline CDR1 is MNHEY and CDR2 is SMNVEV (reference sequence). After removal of 5 bases from V and 2 bases from J, the junction contained 6 bases not matched to a gene. The CDR3 extends over 15 amino acids. CDR3 bases: TGTGCCAGCAGTCCGGTTGGGACAGGGGCCTACGAGCAGTACTTC. Residues: CASSPVGTGAYEQYF.

This chain joins TRBV27 and TRBJ2-1, with a tentative D call TRBD2 (6 bases). The CDR3 is made up of 13 amino acids. Trimming shortened V by 6 bases and J by 5 bases, and 11 bases separated the two germline ends. CDR1 and CDR2 (germline): MNHEY, SMNVEV (reference sequence). The DNA for the CDR3 is TGTGCCAGCAGCTATGGGGGGAACAATGAGCAGTTCTTC. It encodes CASSYGGNNEQFF.

V and J are TRBV28 and TRBJ2-1; 9 bases map to TRBD1. The V gene's germline CDR1 is MDHEN and CDR2 SYDVKM. The CDR3 has 14 residues. Trimming took 3 bases from V and 9 from J; bases not matched to a gene: 6. The CDR3: CASSFWDRAGEQFF. CDR3 DNA: TGTGCCAGCAGTTTTTGGGACAGGGCAGGTGAGCAGTTCTTC.

This chain uses TRBV20-1 with TRBJ2-7; 10 bases map to TRBD1. J gave up 2 bases and V 2 bases, and 6 bases lay outside the gene matches. Germline CDR1 reads DFQATT; CDR2 reads SNEGSKA (reference sequence). The length of the CDR3 is 15 residues. CDR3 loop: CSARRWGTGAYEQYF. CDR3 nucleotide sequence: TGCAGTGCTAGACGTTGGGGGACAGGGGCCTACGAGCAGTACTTC.

This clonotype was found a few times. V is TRBV12-3 or TRBV12-4 and J is TRBJ2-1, with TRBD2 as a possible D gene (7 bases). V gave up 0 bases and J gave up 10 bases, with 19 bases separating them. CDR3 length equals 16 residues. The CDR3 region has the DNA TGTGCCAGCAGTTTAGCGATTTTGGGGGGCGGGGGAGAGCAGTTCTTC. This codes for CASSLAILGGGGEQFF.

This clonotype was counted many times. The chain couples TRBV18 to TRBJ2-2, with 7 bases identical to TRBD1. V was pared by 0 bases and J by 1 base, with 2 bases of the junction left unmatched. CDR1 is KGHSH and CDR2 is LQKENI in the germline V gene. This CDR3 region has 16 residues. The CDR3: CASSPPRDRNTGELFF. The CDR3 DNA reads as TGTGCCAGCTCACCACCTCGGGACAGGAACACCGGGGAGCTGTTTTTT. The variable domain in full, completed from reference TRBV18 and TRBJ2-2, reads NAGVMQNPRHLVRRRGQEARLRCSPMKGHSHVYWYRQLPEEGLKFMVYLQKENIIDESGMPKERFSAEFPKEGPSILRIQQVVRGDSAAYFCASSPPRDRNTGELFFGEGSRLTVL.

This clonotype appeared a few times. This chain connects TRBV7-3 to TRBJ2-1; D is ambiguous. V was clipped by 2 bases and J by 3 bases, with 5 bases between them. Germline V gene lookup returns CDR1 SGHTA and CDR2 FQGTGA. The CDR3 has 13 residues. This CDR3 reads CASSLVHYNEQFF. The DNA of the CDR3 is TGTGCCAGCAGCTTAGTCCACTACAATGAGCAGTTCTTC.

This clonotype was seen a handful of times. This sequence joins TRBV4-3 and TRBJ2-1; D unresolved. This CDR3 contains 14 residues. Germline V gene lookup returns CDR1 LGHNA and CDR2 YSLEER. Trimming took 3 bases from V and 6 from J, leaving 12 bases between them. The DNA of the CDR3 is TGCGCCAGCAGCCAGGGATCCCCCGGCAATGAGCAGTTCTTC. This sequence encodes CASSQGSPGNEQFF.

This sequence joins TRBV29-1 and TRBJ2-7; D is perhaps TRBD1 (6 bases). V lost 4 bases to trimming and J lost 2 bases, with 18 bases between them. This CDR3 contains 15 residues. Germline CDR1 and CDR2: SQVTM and ANQGSEA. The CDR3 coding sequence is TGCAGCGTTGTGGGGGCAGGAGGAACCGCCTACGAGCAGTACTTC. This sequence encodes CSVVGAGGTAYEQYF.

This clonotype occurred a few times. This chain joins TRBV14 and TRBJ2-1; D remains ambiguous. Germline V gene lookup returns CDR1 SGHDN and CDR2 FVKESK. The V end lost 3 bases, the J end lost 4 bases, and 4 bases lay between the germline ends. The CDR3 runs to 12 residues. CDR3 nucleotides: TGTGCCAGCAGCCATCCATACAATGAGCAGTTCTTC. It yields the protein CASSHPYNEQFF.

The table lists this clonotype with a few counts. V gene TRBV20-1 combines with J gene TRBJ2-7; 9 bases match TRBD2. J lost 1 base, V lost 7 bases, and 14 bases had no gene match. The germline V gene has CDR1 DFQATT and CDR2 SNEGSKA (reference sequence). This CDR3 is built from 16 residues. CDR3 in amino acids: CSGGGGAGKPSYEQYF. In DNA form, the CDR3 reads TGCAGTGGCGGGGGGGGAGCGGGAAAACCTTCCTACGAGCAGTACTTC.

This clonotype was seen more than once but under ten times. The rearrangement links TRBV7-3 to TRBJ1-1; weak D call: TRBD1 (5 bases). Trimming removed 5 bases from V and 11 bases from J, with 15 bases in between. The CDR3 has 12 residues. Germline values: CDR1 SGHTA, CDR2 FQGTGA. CDR3 region: CASSRPGQEAFF. DNA of the CDR3: TGTGCCAGCAGCCGACCGGGGCAGGAGGCTTTCTTT.

This clonotype has just a few counts. The rearrangement uses TRBV10-3 and TRBJ2-7; D gene ambiguous. The ends were cut back, 3 bases at V and 7 bases at J, with 10 bases in the middle. Germline V CDR1 and CDR2: ENHRY, SYGVKD. This CDR3 spans 12 amino acids. CDR3 DNA sequence: TGTGCCATCAGTGACACGACCATAGAGCAGTACTTC. Protein sequence: CAISDTTIEQYF.

This clonotype was seen repeatedly, ten times or more. The chain recombines TRBV4-3 with TRBJ1-1; D not resolved. The V gene's germline CDR1 is LGHNA and CDR2 YSLEER. Deletions cut 1 base from V and 5 bases from J, with 8 bases between. The CDR3 is made up of 13 amino acids. This chain's CDR3 is CASSQGIGTEAFF. Written as DNA, the CDR3 is TGCGCCAGCAGCCAAGGGATAGGGACTGAAGCTTTCTTT.

This clonotype showed up just a few times. J is TRBJ1-1 and V is TRBV29-1; D perhaps matches TRBD1 (6 bases). CDR1 is SQVTM, CDR2 ANQGSEA, per germline. This CDR3 has 14 amino acids. The germline V and J ends were trimmed by 3 bases and 3 bases, with 14 bases remaining between them. DNA of the CDR3: TGCAGCGTTGATTGGCAGGGGATAGACACTGAAGCTTTCTTT. Translated, it gives CSVDWQGIDTEAFF.

This clonotype has only a few counts. This chain connects TRBV29-1 to TRBJ2-3; no clear D gene. Germline V gives CDR1 SQVTM, CDR2 ANQGSEA. The CDR3 length is 13 residues. The V gene lost 1 base and the J gene lost 6 bases, with 11 bases spanning the gap. CDR3 protein: CSVEARLADTQYF. The DNA for the CDR3 is TGCAGCGTTGAAGCCCGGTTGGCCGATACGCAGTATTTT.

The chain couples TRBV6-1 to TRBJ2-7, with a possible D match to TRBD2 (5 bases). Germline V lookup: CDR1 MNHNS, CDR2 SASEGT. This CDR3 is 15 amino acids long. V lost 2 bases, J lost 1 base, and 12 bases lay in between. The CDR3 loop reads CASSELGDASYEQYF. The CDR3 bases are TGTGCCAGCAGTGAACTCGGGGATGCATCCTACGAGCAGTACTTC.

In this sample, this clonotype turned up many times. The chain links TRBV6-1 to TRBJ2-7; D is possibly TRBD1 (6 bases). Trimming shortened V by 6 bases and J by 4 bases, and 13 bases separated the two germline ends. The CDR3 is made up of 13 amino acids. Germline V gene data show CDR1 as MNHNS and CDR2 as SASEGT. CDR3 bases: TGTGCCAGCAGACAGGGTCCCCCTTACGAGCAGTACTTC. This translates into CASRQGPPYEQYF.

In the case of this clonotype: One base away lies a much larger clone, so this may be a sequencing read error. The V and J genes are TRBV7-9 and TRBJ1-1, with D perhaps TRBD1 (5 bases). Germline CDR1 SEHNR, CDR2 FQNEAQ (reference sequence). The CDR3 totals 12 residues. V gave up 6 bases and J gave up 6 bases, with 11 bases separating them. For the CDR3, the DNA is TGTGCCAGCAGTCCCCAGGGCCCTGAAGCTTTCTTT. Protein: CASSPQGPEAFF.

The gene calls are TRBV5-1 and TRBJ2-2; D perhaps matches TRBD1 (6 bases). The V and J ends lost 5 bases and 6 bases respectively, with 11 bases between them. This CDR3 has 13 amino acids. Germline CDR1 reads SGHRS; CDR2 reads YFSETQ. The CDR3 nucleotides read TGCGCCAGCAGAATAGGGGGACCCGGGGAGCTGTTTTTT. This encodes CASRIGGPGELFF.